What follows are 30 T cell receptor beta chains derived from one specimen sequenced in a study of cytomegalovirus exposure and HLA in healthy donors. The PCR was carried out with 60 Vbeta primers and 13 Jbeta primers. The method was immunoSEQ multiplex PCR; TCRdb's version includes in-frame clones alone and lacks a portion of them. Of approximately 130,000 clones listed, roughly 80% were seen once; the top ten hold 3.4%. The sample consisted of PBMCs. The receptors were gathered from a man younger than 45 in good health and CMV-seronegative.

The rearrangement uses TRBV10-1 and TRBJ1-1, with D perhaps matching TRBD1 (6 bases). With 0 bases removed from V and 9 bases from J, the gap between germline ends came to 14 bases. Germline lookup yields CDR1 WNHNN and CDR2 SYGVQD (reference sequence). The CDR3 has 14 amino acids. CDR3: CASSESKRGFQAFF. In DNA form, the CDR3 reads TGCGCCAGCAGTGAGTCGAAAAGGGGGTTCCAAGCTTTCTTT.

In nucleotides, the CDR3 is TGTGCCAGCAGTCGGACAGGGATCCACTACGAGCAGTACTTC. It is translated as CASSRTGIHYEQYF. The chain uses TRBV28 and TRBJ2-7; 8 nucleotides match TRBD1. This CDR3 spans 14 amino acids. The germline V gene encodes CDR1 MDHEN and CDR2 SYDVKM. J gave up 3 bases and V 5 bases, and 6 bases lay outside the gene matches.

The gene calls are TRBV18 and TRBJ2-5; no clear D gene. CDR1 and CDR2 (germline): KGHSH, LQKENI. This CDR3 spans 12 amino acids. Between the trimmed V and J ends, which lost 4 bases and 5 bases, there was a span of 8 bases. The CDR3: CASSRSEETQYF. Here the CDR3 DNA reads TGTGCCAGCTCACGTTCTGAGGAGACCCAGTACTTC.

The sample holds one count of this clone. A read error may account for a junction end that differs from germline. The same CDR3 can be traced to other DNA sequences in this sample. The CDR3 is CASSFLGQGFAGELFF. In DNA, the CDR3 is TGCGCCAGCAGCTTTCTGGGACAGGGGTTCGCCGGGGAGCTGTTTTTT. This sequence joins TRBV7-2 and TRBJ2-2, with 10 bases identical to TRBD1. There are 16 residues in the CDR3. Germline CDR1 SGHTA, CDR2 FQGNSA.

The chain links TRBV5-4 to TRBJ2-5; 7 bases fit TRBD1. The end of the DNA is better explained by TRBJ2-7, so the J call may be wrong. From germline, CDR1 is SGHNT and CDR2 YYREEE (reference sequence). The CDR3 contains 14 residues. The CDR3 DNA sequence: TGTGCCAGCAGCTTGGGGGACAGCCAGTACGAGCAGTACTTC. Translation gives CASSLGDSQYEQYF.

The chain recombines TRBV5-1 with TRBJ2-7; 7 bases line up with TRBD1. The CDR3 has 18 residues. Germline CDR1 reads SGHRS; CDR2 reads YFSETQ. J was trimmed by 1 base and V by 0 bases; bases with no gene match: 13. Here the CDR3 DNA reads TGCGCCAGCAGCTTGGAGGGGACAGCCCTAACTTTTTCCTACGAGCAGTACTTC. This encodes CASSLEGTALTFSYEQYF. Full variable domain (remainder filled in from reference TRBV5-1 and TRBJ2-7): KAGVTQTPRYLIKTRGQQVTLSCSPISGHRSVSWYQQTPGQGLQFLFEYFSETQRNKGNFPGRFSGRQFSNSRSEMNVSTLELGDSALYLCASSLEGTALTFSYEQYFGPGTRLTVT.

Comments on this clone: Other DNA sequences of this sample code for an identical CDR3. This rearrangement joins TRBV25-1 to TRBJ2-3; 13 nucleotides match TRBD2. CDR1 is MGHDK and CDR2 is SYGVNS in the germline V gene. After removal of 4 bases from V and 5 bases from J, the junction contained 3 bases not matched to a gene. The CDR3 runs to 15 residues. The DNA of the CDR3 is TGTGCCAGCAGTGCGGGACTAGCGGGGAGAGATACGCAGTATTTT. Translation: CASSAGLAGRDTQYF.

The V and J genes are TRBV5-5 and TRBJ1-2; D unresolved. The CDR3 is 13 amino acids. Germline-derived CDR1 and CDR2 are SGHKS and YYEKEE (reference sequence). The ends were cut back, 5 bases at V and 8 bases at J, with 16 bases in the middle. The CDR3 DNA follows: TGTGCCAGCAGGCCACCCCCCGGCGGGGGCTACACCTTC. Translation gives CASRPPPGGGYTF.

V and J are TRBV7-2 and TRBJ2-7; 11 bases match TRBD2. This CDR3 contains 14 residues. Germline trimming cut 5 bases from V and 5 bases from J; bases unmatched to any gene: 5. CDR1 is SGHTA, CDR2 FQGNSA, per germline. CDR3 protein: CASSLSGRADEQYF. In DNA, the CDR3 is TGTGCCAGCAGCCTTAGCGGGAGGGCAGACGAGCAGTACTTC.

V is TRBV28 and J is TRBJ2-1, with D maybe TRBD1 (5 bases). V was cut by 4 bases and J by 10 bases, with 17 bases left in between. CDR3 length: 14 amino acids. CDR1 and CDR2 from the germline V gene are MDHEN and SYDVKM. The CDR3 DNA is TGTGCCAGCAGTTCCTTTAACCGGGCAGGGGAGCAGTTCTTC. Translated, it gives CASSSFNRAGEQFF. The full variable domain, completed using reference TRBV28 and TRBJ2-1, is DVKVTQSSRYLVKRTGEKVFLECVQDMDHENMFWYRQDPGLGLRLIYFSYDVKMKEKGDIPEGYSVSREKKERFSLILESASTNQTSMYLCASSSFNRAGEQFFGPGTRLTVL.

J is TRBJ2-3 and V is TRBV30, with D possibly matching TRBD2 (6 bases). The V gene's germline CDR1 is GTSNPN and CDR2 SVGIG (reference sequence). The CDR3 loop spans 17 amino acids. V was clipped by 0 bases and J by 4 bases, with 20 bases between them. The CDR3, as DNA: TGTGCCTGGAGTGTAGGGGCTAGCGTCTTCCCAGCAGATACGCAGTATTTT. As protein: CAWSVGASVFPADTQYF. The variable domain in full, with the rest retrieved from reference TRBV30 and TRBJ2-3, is SQTIHQWPATLVQPVGSPLSLECTVEGTSNPNLYWYRQAAGRGLQLLFYSVGIGQISSEVPQNLSASRPQDRQFILSSKKLLLSDSGFYLCAWSVGASVFPADTQYFGPGTRLTVL.

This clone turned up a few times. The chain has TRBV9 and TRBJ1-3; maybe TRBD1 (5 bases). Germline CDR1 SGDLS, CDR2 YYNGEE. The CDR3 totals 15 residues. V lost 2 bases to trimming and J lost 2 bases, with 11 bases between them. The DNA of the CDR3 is TGTGCCAGCAGCGTGCTCGGGGGGGCTGGAAACACCATATATTTT. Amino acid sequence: CASSVLGGAGNTIYF.

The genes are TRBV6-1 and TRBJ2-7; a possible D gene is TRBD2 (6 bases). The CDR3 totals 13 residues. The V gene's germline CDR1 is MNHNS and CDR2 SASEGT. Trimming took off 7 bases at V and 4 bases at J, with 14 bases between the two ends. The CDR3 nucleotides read TGTGCCAGCACCCGGGACTCGGGATACGAGCAGTACTTC. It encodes CASTRDSGYEQYF.

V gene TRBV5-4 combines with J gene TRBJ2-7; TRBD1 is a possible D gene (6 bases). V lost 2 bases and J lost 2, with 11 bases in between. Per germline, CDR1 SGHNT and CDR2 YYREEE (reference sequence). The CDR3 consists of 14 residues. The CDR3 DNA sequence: TGTGCCAGCAGCTTTAACAGGGATGCCTACGAGCAGTACTTC. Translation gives CASSFNRDAYEQYF.

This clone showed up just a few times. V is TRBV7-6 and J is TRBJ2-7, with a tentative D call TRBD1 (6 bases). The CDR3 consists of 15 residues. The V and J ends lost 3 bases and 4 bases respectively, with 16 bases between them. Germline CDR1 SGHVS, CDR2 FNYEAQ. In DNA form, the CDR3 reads TGTGCCAGCAGCTTCCAAGAGGGGGTACGTTACGAGCAGTACTTC. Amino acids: CASSFQEGVRYEQYF.

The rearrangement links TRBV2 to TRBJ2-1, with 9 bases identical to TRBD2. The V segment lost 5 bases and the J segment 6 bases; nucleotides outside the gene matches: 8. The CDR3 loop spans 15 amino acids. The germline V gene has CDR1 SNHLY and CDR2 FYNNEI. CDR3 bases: TGTGCCAGCAGTATGGCGGGGGGGCCCGGCAATGAGCAGTTCTTC. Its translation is CASSMAGGPGNEQFF.

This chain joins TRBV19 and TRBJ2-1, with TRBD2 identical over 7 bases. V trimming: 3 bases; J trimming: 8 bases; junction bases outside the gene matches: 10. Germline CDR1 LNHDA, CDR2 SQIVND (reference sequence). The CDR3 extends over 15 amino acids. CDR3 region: CASSIVAGVGYEQFF. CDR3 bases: TGTGCCAGTAGTATTGTGGCGGGAGTGGGGTATGAGCAGTTCTTC.

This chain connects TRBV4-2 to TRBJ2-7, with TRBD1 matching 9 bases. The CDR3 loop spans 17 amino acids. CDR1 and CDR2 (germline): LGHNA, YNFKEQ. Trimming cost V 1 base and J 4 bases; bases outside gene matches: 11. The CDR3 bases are TGTGCCAGCAGCCAAGGGAGCGGGACAGGGATATCTTACGAGCAGTACTTC. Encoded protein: CASSQGSGTGISYEQYF.

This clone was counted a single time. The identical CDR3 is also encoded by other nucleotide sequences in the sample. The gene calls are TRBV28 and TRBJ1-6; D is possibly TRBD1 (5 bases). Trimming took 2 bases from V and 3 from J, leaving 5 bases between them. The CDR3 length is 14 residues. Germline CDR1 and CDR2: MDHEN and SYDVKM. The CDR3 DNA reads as TGTGCCAGCAGTTTACAGGGCTATAATTCACCCCTCCACTTT. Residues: CASSLQGYNSPLHF. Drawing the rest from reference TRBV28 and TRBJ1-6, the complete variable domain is DVKVTQSSRYLVKRTGEKVFLECVQDMDHENMFWYRQDPGLGLRLIYFSYDVKMKEKGDIPEGYSVSREKKERFSLILESASTNQTSMYLCASSLQGYNSPLHFGNGTRLTVT.

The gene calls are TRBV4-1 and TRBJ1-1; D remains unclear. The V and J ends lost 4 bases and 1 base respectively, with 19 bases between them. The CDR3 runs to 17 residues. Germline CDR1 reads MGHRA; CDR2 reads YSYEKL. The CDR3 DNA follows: TGCGCCAGCAGCCGAGAATTGATCCCATCTAGGAACACTGAAGCTTTCTTT. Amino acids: CASSRELIPSRNTEAFF.

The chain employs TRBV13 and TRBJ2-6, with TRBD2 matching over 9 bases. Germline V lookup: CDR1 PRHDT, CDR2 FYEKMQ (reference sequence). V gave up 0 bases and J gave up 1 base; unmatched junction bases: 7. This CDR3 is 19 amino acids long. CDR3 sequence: CASSLGAGGALSGANVLTF. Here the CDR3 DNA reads TGTGCCAGCAGCTTAGGAGCGGGGGGAGCCCTTTCTGGGGCCAACGTCCTGACTTTC.

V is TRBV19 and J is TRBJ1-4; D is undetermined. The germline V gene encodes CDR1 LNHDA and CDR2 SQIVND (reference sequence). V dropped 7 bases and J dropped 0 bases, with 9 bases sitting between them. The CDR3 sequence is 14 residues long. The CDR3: CASTGLATNEKLFF. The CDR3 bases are TGTGCCAGTACCGGGTTAGCAACTAATGAAAAACTGTTTTTT.

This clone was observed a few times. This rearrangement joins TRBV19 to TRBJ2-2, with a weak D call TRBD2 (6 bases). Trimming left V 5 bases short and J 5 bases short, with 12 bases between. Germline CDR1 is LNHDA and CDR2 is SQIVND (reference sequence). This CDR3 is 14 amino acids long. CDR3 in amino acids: CASSQWDFTGELFF. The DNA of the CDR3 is TGTGCCAGTAGTCAATGGGACTTTACCGGGGAGCTGTTTTTT.

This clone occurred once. The CDR3 bases are TGTGCCAGCAGTTATGTAGTTACCTCACCGTACAATGAGCAGTTCTTC. Protein product: CASSYVVTSPYNEQFF. The chain combines TRBV6-5 with TRBJ2-1; unclear D gene. Germline CDR1 is MNHEY and CDR2 is SVGAGI. CDR3 length: 16 residues. With 3 bases removed from V and 4 bases from J, the gap between germline ends came to 16 bases.

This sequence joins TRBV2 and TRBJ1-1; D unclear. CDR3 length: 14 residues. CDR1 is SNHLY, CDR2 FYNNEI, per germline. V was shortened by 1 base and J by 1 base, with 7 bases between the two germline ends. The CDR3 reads CASSEETGNTEAFF. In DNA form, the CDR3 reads TGTGCCAGCAGTGAAGAAACGGGGAACACTGAAGCTTTCTTT. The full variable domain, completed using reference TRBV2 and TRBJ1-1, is EPEVTQTPSHQVTQMGQEVILRCVPISNHLYFYWYRQILGQKVEFLVSFYNNEISEKSEIFDDQFSVERPDGSNFTLKIRSTKLEDSAMYFCASSEETGNTEAFFGQGTRLTVV.

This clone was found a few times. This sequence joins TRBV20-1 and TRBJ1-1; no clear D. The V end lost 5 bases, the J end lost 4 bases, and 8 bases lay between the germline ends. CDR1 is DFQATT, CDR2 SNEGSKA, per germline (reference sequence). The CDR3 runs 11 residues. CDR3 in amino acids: CSAFTTTEAFF. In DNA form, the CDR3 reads TGCAGTGCTTTCACAACCACTGAAGCTTTCTTT.

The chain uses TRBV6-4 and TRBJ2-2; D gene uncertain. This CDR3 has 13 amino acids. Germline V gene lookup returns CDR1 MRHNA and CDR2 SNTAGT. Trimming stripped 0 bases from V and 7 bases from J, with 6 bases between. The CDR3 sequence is CASSDSYGGELFF. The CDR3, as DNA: TGTGCCAGCAGTGACTCATACGGCGGGGAGCTGTTTTTT.

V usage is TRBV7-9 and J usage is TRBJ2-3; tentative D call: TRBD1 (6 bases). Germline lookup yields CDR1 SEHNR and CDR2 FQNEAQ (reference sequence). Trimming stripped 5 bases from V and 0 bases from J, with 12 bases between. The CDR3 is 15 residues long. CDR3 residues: CASSQGQLSTDTQYF. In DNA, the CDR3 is TGTGCCAGCAGCCAAGGACAGTTAAGCACAGATACGCAGTATTTT.

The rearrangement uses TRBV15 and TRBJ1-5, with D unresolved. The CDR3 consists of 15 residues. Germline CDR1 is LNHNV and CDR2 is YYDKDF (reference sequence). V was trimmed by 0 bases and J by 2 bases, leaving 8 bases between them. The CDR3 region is CATSRDLSGNQPQHF. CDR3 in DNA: TGTGCCACCAGCAGAGATCTCAGTGGCAATCAGCCCCAGCATTTT.

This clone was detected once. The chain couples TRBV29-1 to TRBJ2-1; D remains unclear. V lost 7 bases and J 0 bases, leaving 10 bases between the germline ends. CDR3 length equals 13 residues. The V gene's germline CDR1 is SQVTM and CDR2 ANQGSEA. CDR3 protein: CSAAQSSYNEQFF. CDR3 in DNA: TGCAGCGCCGCACAATCCTCCTACAATGAGCAGTTCTTC.